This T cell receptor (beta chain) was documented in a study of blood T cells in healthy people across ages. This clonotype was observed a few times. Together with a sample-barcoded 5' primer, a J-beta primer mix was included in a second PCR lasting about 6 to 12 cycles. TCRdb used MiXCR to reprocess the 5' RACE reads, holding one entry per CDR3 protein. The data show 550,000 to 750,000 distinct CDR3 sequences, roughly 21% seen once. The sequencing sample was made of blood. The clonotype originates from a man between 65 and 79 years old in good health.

The CDR3 bases are TGCAGTGCTAGACCCGGGGAGAGAGCCGACCTCTACGAGCAGTACTTC. Translating gives CSARPGERADLYEQYF. J is TRBJ2-7 and V is TRBV20-1; D may be TRBD2 (5 bases). V lost 2 bases, J lost 3 bases, and 20 bases lay in between. CDR3 size: 16 residues. The germline V gene has CDR1 DFQATT and CDR2 SNEGSKA (reference sequence).